The 15 T cell receptor beta chains below come from one sample, sequenced in a study of molecular identifiers for immune sequencing clone quantification. TCRdb ran MiXCR on the PCR reads and lists one entry per CDR3 protein. The sample has 350,000 or so distinct CDR3 sequences, about a fifth seen once. Sequences were obtained from naive CD8+ T cells from blood, with Jurkat cell RNA spiked in. Subset: FACS-sorted CD8+CD4-CCR7+CD45RA+ naive T cells. These receptors all stem from a human donor in good health. Some libraries in this study had Jurkat cell RNA spiked in.

This clonotype was seen many times. The V gene is TRBV6-6, the J gene TRBJ1-5; 9 nucleotides agree with TRBD1. With 2 bases clipped from V and 0 bases from J, the junction kept 11 bases outside the gene matches. The CDR3 has 19 residues. CDR1 and CDR2 from the germline V gene are MNHNY and SVGAGI (reference sequence). CDR3 nucleotides: TGTGCCAGCAGTTACGTGGCCGGGACAGGGACGTATAGCAATCAGCCCCAGCATTTT. Amino acids: CASSYVAGTGTYSNQPQHF.

This chain links TRBV13 with TRBJ2-2, with D unclear. CDR1 and CDR2 from the germline V gene are PRHDT and FYEKMQ (reference sequence). The CDR3 has 17 amino acids. The V end was cut by 5 bases, the J end by 6 bases, with 22 bases between. In DNA form, the CDR3 reads TGTGCCAGCAGCCATCAGACTTCACCAAGTGGCGCCGGGGAGCTGTTTTTT. Translated, it gives CASSHQTSPSGAGELFF.

This clonotype appeared many times. This chain links TRBV9 with TRBJ1-1; 7 bases are a match to TRBD1. This CDR3 is built from 16 residues. After removal of 4 bases from V and 1 base from J, the junction contained 10 bases not matched to a gene. Germline-derived CDR1 and CDR2 are SGDLS and YYNGEE. The CDR3 reads CASSPRPGTANTEAFF. In DNA form, the CDR3 reads TGTGCCAGCAGCCCCCGCCCCGGGACAGCGAACACTGAAGCTTTCTTT. The full variable domain, completed using reference TRBV9 and TRBJ1-1, is DSGVTQTPKHLITATGQRVTLRCSPRSGDLSVYWYQQSLDQGLQFLIQYYNGEERAKGNILERFSAQQFPDLHSELNLSSLELGDSALYFCASSPRPGTANTEAFFGQGTRLTVV.

Comments on this clonotype: This clone may be a read error of a much larger clone one base away. The chain has TRBV13 and TRBJ2-3, with a possible D match to TRBD1 (6 bases). The CDR3 sequence is 14 residues long. V was cut by 2 bases and J by 2 bases, with 8 bases left in between. CDR1 is PRHDT and CDR2 is FYEKMQ in the germline V gene (reference sequence). In DNA, the CDR3 is TGTGCCAGCAGCTTACAGGGGCCCACAGATACGCAGTATTTT. This encodes CASSLQGPTDTQYF.

This clonotype was counted only a few times. This chain uses TRBV6-2 or TRBV6-3 with TRBJ2-2; possible D gene TRBD2, 5 bases. V lost 0 bases and J 6 bases, leaving 8 bases between the germline ends. CDR1 is MNHEY and CDR2 is SVGEGT in the germline V gene. The CDR3 length is 14 residues. CDR3: CASSYSHGAGELFF. CDR3 DNA sequence: TGTGCCAGCAGTTACTCGCACGGGGCCGGGGAGCTGTTTTTT.

On this clonotype: A clone one base away is much larger, so this may be a read error. The V call is TRBV20-1, the J call TRBJ2-5, with 14 bases that match TRBD2. Germline V gives CDR1 DFQATT, CDR2 SNEGSKA (reference sequence). CDR3 length equals 19 residues. CDR3 in DNA: TGCAGTGACAAGAGCCCTCGACTAGCGGGAGGGCCCCAACAAGAGGCCCAGTACTTC. Its translation is CSDKSPRLAGGPQQEAQYF.

This clonotype was observed many times. The rearrangement uses TRBV20-1 and TRBJ2-7; D unclear. The CDR3 is made up of 14 amino acids. CDR1 DFQATT and CDR2 SNEGSKA come from the germline V gene (reference sequence). The ends were cut back, 0 bases at V and 2 bases at J, with 11 bases in the middle. The CDR3 loop is CSARDRAEAYEQYF. The CDR3, as DNA: TGCAGTGCTAGAGATAGGGCAGAAGCCTACGAGCAGTACTTC.

The rearrangement uses TRBV27 and TRBJ1-1; no definite D call. Germline CDR1 is MNHEY and CDR2 is SMNVEV (reference sequence). The CDR3 is made up of 13 amino acids. Trimming left V 2 bases short and J 3 bases short, with 7 bases between. The CDR3 loop reads CASSLNPYTEAFF. The CDR3 bases are TGTGCCAGCAGTTTAAACCCCTACACTGAAGCTTTCTTT.

This clonotype was counted many times. The CDR3 bases are TGCAGTGCTAGAGCCCCTAGTGTAGGGATGAACACTGAAGCTTTCTTT. Protein sequence: CSARAPSVGMNTEAFF. The chain uses TRBV20-1 and TRBJ1-1; no firm D call. From germline, CDR1 is DFQATT and CDR2 SNEGSKA (reference sequence). The CDR3 runs to 16 residues. The V end lost 1 base, the J end lost 0 bases, and 15 bases lay between the germline ends.

On this clonotype itself: A much larger clone is a single base away; this may be a read error. The genes are TRBV4-3 and TRBJ2-7, with 9 bases fitting TRBD1. After removal of 2 bases from V and 6 bases from J, the junction contained 8 bases not matched to a gene. Germline V gene sequence: CDR1 LGHNA, CDR2 YSLEER. The CDR3 is 15 amino acids. The CDR3 nucleotides read TGCGCCAGCAGCCAATCCACCGGGACAGGGCGCGAGCAGTACTTC. Its translation: CASSQSTGTGREQYF.

This clonotype occurred a few times. V is TRBV6-5 and J is TRBJ2-7; 16 bases fit TRBD2. In germline, CDR1 is MNHEY, CDR2 SVGAGI. After removal of 2 bases from V and 6 bases from J, the junction contained 1 base not matched to a gene. This CDR3 has 15 amino acids. The CDR3 here is CASSYGTSGRGEQYF. In nucleotides, the CDR3 is TGTGCCAGCAGTTACGGGACTAGCGGGAGGGGCGAGCAGTACTTC.

The chain combines TRBV20-1 with TRBJ2-7, with D tentatively TRBD2 (6 bases). With 3 bases removed from V and 6 bases from J, the gap between germline ends came to 18 bases. Germline lookup yields CDR1 DFQATT and CDR2 SNEGSKA (reference sequence). The CDR3 spans 14 residues. Here the CDR3 DNA reads TGCAGTGCTAGGGGACGGGACGGGGGACCCGAGCAGTACTTC. Translating it yields CSARGRDGGPEQYF.

The sample holds one count of this clonotype. A read error is possible here, since a much larger clone lies one base away. V usage is TRBV13 and J usage is TRBJ2-5; a possible D gene is TRBD2 (5 bases). Germline CDR1 reads PRHDT; CDR2 reads FYEKMQ (reference sequence). The CDR3 is made up of 13 amino acids. The CDR3 loop reads CANSFGSRETQYF. The CDR3 region has the DNA TGTGCCAACAGCTTTGGGAGCCGGGAGACCCAGTACTTC.

This clonotype came up many times. The DNA of the CDR3 is TGTGCCAGCAGTCTGAGGGGGACCAACCCAGATACGCAGTATTTT. Amino acid sequence: CASSLRGTNPDTQYF. The genes are TRBV5-8 and TRBJ2-3; weak D call: TRBD1 (6 bases). V lost 5 bases and J 4 bases, leaving 17 bases between the germline ends. Germline loops: CDR1 SGHTS, CDR2 YDEGEE. The length of the CDR3 is 15 residues. Together with reference TRBV5-8 and TRBJ2-3, the CDR3 gives the full variable domain: EAGVTQSPTHLIKTRGQQATLRCSPISGHTSVYWYQQALGLGLQFLLWYDEGEERNRGNFPPRFSGRQFPNYSSELNVNALELEDSALYLCASSLRGTNPDTQYFGPGTRLTVL.

This clonotype was detected ten times or more. The V and J genes are TRBV24-1 and TRBJ2-2; TRBD1 or TRBD2 may be the D gene (6 bases each). The CDR3 has 16 residues. V dropped 0 bases and J dropped 5 bases, with 12 bases sitting between them. The germline V gene has CDR1 KGHDR and CDR2 SFDVKD. CDR3 DNA sequence: TGTGCCACCAGTGATTTGACCGGGGGCGAAACCGGGGAGCTGTTTTTT. Its protein product is CATSDLTGGETGELFF.